This T cell receptor (beta chain) was identified in a study of shared clonotypes between healthy human individuals. Assay used: immunoSEQ multiplex PCR; TCRdb lists only in-frame clones, some missing. The sample lists some 1.5 million clones, 95% to 99% occurring once. Germline CDR1 SNHLY, CDR2 FYNNEI. CDR3 size: 11 residues. The V end was cut by 7 bases, the J end by 3 bases, with 3 bases between. The sample was naive CD4+ T cells sorted from blood. This sample's subset: CD45RA+ positively selected. The V call is TRBV2, the J call TRBJ2-2, with D unclear. This receptor was obtained from a man younger than 40 in good health. In nucleotides, the CDR3 is TGTGCCAGCACTTACACCGGGGAGCTGTTTTTT. This translates into CASTYTGELFF.